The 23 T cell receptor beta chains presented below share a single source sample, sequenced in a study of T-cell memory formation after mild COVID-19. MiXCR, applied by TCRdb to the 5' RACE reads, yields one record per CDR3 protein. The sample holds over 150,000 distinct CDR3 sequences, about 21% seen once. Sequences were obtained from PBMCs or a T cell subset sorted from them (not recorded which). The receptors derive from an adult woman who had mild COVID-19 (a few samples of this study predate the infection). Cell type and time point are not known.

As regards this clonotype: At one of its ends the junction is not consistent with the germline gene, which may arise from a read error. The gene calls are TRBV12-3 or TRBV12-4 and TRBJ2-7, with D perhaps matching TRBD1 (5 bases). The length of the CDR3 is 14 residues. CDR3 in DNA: TGTGTCAGCAGTTTATCAGGGTTCGGCTACGAGCAGTACTTC. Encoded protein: CVSSLSGFGYEQYF.

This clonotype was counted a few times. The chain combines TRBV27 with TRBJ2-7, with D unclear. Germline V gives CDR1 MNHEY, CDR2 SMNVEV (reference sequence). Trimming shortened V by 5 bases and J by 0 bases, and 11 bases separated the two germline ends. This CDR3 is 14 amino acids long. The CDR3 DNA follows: TGTGCCAGCAGTATCGGATATAGCTCCTACGAGCAGTACTTC. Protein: CASSIGYSSYEQYF.

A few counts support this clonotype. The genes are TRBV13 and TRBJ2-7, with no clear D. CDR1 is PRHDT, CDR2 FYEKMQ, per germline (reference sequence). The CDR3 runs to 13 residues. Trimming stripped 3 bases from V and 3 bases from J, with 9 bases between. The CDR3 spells CASSFGTYYEQYF. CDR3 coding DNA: TGTGCCAGCAGCTTTGGCACTTACTACGAGCAGTACTTC.

The CDR3 region has the DNA TGTGCCAGCAGTTCCGGACTAGCAGTACCTGATACGCAGTATTTT. As protein: CASSSGLAVPDTQYF. The J gene is TRBJ2-3, the V gene TRBV27; 8 nucleotides agree with TRBD2. This CDR3 spans 15 amino acids. The J segment lost 6 bases and the V segment lost 4 bases, leaving 9 bases of the junction unmatched. Germline V gene sequence: CDR1 MNHEY, CDR2 SMNVEV (reference sequence).

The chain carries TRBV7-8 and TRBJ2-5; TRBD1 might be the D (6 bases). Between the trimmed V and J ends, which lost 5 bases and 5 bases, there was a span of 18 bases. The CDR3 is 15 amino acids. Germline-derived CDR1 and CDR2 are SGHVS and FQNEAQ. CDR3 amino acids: CASSHPPRGWETQYF. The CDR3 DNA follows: TGTGCCAGCAGCCACCCCCCCAGGGGCTGGGAGACCCAGTACTTC.

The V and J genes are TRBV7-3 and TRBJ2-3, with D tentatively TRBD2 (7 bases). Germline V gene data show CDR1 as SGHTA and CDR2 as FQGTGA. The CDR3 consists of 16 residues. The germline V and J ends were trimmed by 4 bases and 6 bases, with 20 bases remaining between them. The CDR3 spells CASSSTRGGLGDTQYF. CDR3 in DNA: TGTGCCAGCAGCTCTACCCGCGGGGGCCTCGGGGATACGCAGTATTTT.

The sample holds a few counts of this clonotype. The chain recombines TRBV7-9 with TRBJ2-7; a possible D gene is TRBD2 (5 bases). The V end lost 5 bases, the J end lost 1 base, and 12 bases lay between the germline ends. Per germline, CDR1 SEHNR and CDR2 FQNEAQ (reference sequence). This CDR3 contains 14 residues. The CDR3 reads CASSPTRKSYEQYF. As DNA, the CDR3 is TGTGCCAGCAGCCCCACTAGGAAGTCCTACGAGCAGTACTTC.

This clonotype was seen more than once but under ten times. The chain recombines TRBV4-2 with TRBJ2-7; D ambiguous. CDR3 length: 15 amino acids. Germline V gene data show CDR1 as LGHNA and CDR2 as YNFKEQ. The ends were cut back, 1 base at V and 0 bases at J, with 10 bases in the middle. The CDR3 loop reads CASSQGQASSYEQYF. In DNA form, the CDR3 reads TGTGCCAGCAGCCAAGGTCAGGCGAGCTCCTACGAGCAGTACTTC.

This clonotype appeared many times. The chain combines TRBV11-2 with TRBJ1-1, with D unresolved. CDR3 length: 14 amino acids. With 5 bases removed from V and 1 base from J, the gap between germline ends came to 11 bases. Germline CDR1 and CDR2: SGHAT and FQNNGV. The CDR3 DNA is TGTGCCAGCAGCAGAGAAGGACGGAACACTGAAGCTTTCTTT. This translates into CASSREGRNTEAFF.

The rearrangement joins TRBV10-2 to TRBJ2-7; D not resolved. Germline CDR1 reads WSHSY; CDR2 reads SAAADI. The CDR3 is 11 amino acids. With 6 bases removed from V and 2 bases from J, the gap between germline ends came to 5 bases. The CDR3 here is CASRDAYEQYF. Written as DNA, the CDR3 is TGCGCCAGCAGGGACGCCTACGAGCAGTACTTC.

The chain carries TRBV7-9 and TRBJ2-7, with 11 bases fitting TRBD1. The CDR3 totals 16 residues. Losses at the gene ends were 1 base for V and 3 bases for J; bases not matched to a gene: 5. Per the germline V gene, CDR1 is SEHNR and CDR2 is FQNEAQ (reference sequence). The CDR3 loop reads CASSLVGTGGGYEQYF. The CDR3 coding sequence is TGTGCCAGCAGCTTAGTCGGGACAGGGGGTGGCTACGAGCAGTACTTC.

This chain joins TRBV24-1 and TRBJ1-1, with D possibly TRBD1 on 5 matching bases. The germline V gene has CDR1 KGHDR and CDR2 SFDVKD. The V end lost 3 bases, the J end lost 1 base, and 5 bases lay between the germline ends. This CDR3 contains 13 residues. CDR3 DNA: TGTGCCACCAGTGATGGGGGGAACACTGAAGCTTTCTTT. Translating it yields CATSDGGNTEAFF.

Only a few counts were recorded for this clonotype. CDR3 nucleotides: TGTGCCAGCAGCCTCGGGACTAGCGGGGGGGCCTGGTACCAAGAGACCCAGTACTTC. Translating gives CASSLGTSGGAWYQETQYF. This chain connects TRBV3-1 to TRBJ2-5; 16 positions agree with TRBD2. Germline values: CDR1 LGHDT, CDR2 YNNKEL (reference sequence). Germline trimming cut 4 bases from V and 0 bases from J; bases unmatched to any gene: 8. The CDR3 covers 19 residues.

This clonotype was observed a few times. In nucleotides, the CDR3 is TGCGCCAGCAGCCAAGTTTCGGGGGCGGTCTACAATGAGCAGTTCTTC. Translated: CASSQVSGAVYNEQFF. The chain links TRBV4-1 to TRBJ2-1; D may match TRBD1 or TRBD2 (6 bases each). The CDR3 totals 16 residues. The V end was cut by 1 base, the J end by 3 bases, with 13 bases between. CDR1 and CDR2 from the germline V gene are MGHRA and YSYEKL.

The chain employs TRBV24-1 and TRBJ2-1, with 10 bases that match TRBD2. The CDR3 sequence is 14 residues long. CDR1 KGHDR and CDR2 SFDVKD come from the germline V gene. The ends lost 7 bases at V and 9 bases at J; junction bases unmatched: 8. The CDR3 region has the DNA TGTGCCACCAGCTTGAGCGGGAGGGCCGGTGAGCAGTTCTTC. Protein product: CATSLSGRAGEQFF.

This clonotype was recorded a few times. The DNA of the CDR3 is TGTGCCATCACCCCAGGACCCAATCTGGGGGACACCGGGGAGCTGTTTTTT. This codes for CAITPGPNLGDTGELFF. The chain is built from TRBV10-3 and TRBJ2-2; D possibly uses TRBD1 or TRBD2 (5 bases each). Germline CDR1 and CDR2: ENHRY and SYGVKD. The CDR3 is 17 amino acids. With 7 bases removed from V and 3 bases from J, the gap between germline ends came to 21 bases.

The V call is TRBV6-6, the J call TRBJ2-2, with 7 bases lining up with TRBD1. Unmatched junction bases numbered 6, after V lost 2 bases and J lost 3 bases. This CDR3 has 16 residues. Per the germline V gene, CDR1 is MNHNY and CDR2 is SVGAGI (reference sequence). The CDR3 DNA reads TGTGCCAGCAGTTACGGGAAGGGGGCGGACACCGGGGAGCTGTTTTTT. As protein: CASSYGKGADTGELFF.

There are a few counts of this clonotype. CDR3 DNA: TGCAGCGTTTTAGGTCTGCCCGGTGAAGCTTTCTTT. It translates to CSVLGLPGEAFF. The chain couples TRBV29-1 to TRBJ1-1; D gene unclear. V was pared by 5 bases and J by 7 bases, with 14 bases between. CDR3 length: 12 residues. The germline CDR1 and CDR2 sequences are SQVTM and ANQGSEA.

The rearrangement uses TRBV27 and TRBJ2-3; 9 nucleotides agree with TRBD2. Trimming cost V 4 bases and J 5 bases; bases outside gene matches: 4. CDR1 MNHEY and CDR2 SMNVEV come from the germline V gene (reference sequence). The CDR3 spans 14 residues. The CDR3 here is CASSSSGGRDTQYF. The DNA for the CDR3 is TGTGCCAGCAGTTCCAGCGGGGGGAGAGATACGCAGTATTTT.

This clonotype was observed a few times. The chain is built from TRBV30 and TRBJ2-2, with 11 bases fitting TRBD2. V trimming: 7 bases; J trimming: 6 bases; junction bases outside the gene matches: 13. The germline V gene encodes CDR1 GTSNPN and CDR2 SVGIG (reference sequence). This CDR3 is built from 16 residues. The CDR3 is CASNPTSGSFSGELFF. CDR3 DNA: TGTGCCTCGAACCCCACTAGCGGGAGCTTCTCCGGGGAGCTGTTTTTT. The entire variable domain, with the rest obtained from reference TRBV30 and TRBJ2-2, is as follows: SQTIHQWPATLVQPVGSPLSLECTVEGTSNPNLYWYRQAAGRGLQLLFYSVGIGQISSEVPQNLSASRPQDRQFILSSKKLLLSDSGFYLCASNPTSGSFSGELFFGEGSRLTVL.

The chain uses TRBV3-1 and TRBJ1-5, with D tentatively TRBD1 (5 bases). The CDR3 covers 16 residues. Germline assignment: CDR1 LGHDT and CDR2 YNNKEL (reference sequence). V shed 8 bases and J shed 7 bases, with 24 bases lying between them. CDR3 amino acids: CASQPGDGISGQPQHF. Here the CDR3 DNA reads TGTGCCAGCCAGCCTGGGGACGGGATTTCGGGGCAGCCCCAGCATTTT.

CDR3 nucleotides: TGTGCCAGCAGTTACGGGCCGACCAGTGAAGCTTTCTTT. Its protein product is CASSYGPTSEAFF. This sequence joins TRBV6-5 and TRBJ1-1; D ambiguous. Germline V gene lookup returns CDR1 MNHEY and CDR2 SVGAGI. CDR3 size: 13 residues. V lost 2 bases to trimming and J lost 7 bases, with 11 bases between them.

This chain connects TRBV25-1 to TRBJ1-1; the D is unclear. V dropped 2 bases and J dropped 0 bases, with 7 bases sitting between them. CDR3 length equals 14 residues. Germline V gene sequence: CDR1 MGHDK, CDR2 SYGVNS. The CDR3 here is CASSEPGMNTEAFF. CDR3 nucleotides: TGTGCCAGCAGTGAACCGGGGATGAACACTGAAGCTTTCTTT.